What follows are 9 T cell receptor beta chains derived from one specimen sequenced in a study of beta chain features in type 1 diabetes (dated by TCRdb to about 2018). Which antigens these TCRs recognize remains unknown. Points the paper makes about the study in general: Type 1 diabetes patients showed a moderate but significant shortening of TCRB CDR3 length in all four CD4+ subsets.

Libraries were prepared through the immunoSEQ multiplex PCR assay. The entire amount of isolated RNA was reverse transcribed using the High Capacity cDNA Reverse Transcription Kit, so the sequenced TCRB transcripts were expressed ones. TCRdb provides this immuneACCESS table in a form limited to in-frame rearrangements. Some clones are lacking; in checked studies, under half of them reflect an unresolved V gene, and why the rest are absent is not known. Within this sample are around 140,000 clones, with around 9% of them counted one time only. Approximately 0.7% of the sample is in the top ten clones. The source material was central memory CD4+ T cells from blood. The source of these receptors is a young man with type 1 diabetes.

This chain connects TRBV6-6 to TRBJ2-7, with 7 bases fitting TRBD1. Germline CDR1 and CDR2: MNHNY and SVGAGI (reference sequence). The CDR3 covers 16 residues. V lost 6 bases, J lost 2 bases, and 13 bases stayed unmatched. This CDR3 is CASSRPAGQVAYEQYF. CDR3 bases: TGTGCCAGCAGCCGCCCCGCCGGACAGGTCGCCTACGAGCAGTACTTC.

This clone was detected only a few times. The CDR3 DNA reads as TGTGCCAGCAGCGCTAGCGGGGGTCAGCGGGAGACCCAGTACTTC. It codes for CASSASGGQRETQYF. The chain employs TRBV7-9 and TRBJ2-5, with 10 bases lining up with TRBD2. Unmatched junction bases numbered 8, after V lost 5 bases and J lost 5 bases. Germline CDR1 SEHNR, CDR2 FQNEAQ (reference sequence). The CDR3 is 15 residues long.

This clone was recorded a few times. The chain recombines TRBV9 with TRBJ1-2; D unclear. This CDR3 is 14 amino acids long. V was trimmed by 0 bases and J by 6 bases, leaving 12 bases between them. Per germline, CDR1 SGDLS and CDR2 YYNGEE. CDR3 region: CASSVDSGQDGYTF. The CDR3 bases are TGTGCCAGCAGCGTAGATTCAGGCCAGGATGGCTACACCTTC.

This clone has just a few counts. The rearrangement joins TRBV10-3 to TRBJ2-3, with 7 bases fitting TRBD1. V lost 5 bases and J lost 2; bases outside the gene matches: 4. The CDR3 spans 14 residues. Per germline, CDR1 ENHRY and CDR2 SYGVKD. The CDR3 spells CAISLGTDTDTQYF. CDR3 nucleotide sequence: TGTGCCATCAGTCTCGGGACAGACACAGATACGCAGTATTTT.

V and J are TRBV2 and TRBJ1-4; D may be TRBD1 (6 bases). Germline CDR1 reads SNHLY; CDR2 reads FYNNEI. This CDR3 region has 13 residues. V lost 5 bases to trimming and J lost 8 bases, with 12 bases between them. The CDR3 DNA reads TGTGCCAGCAGTTTACAGGGTAACGAAAAACTGTTTTTT. Its translation is CASSLQGNEKLFF.

V usage is TRBV5-4 and J usage is TRBJ1-2; a weak D match, TRBD1 (5 bases). This CDR3 contains 14 residues. Trimming stripped 4 bases from V and 7 bases from J, with 17 bases between. Germline CDR1 is SGHNT and CDR2 is YYREEE (reference sequence). The CDR3 DNA sequence: TGTGCCAGCAGCCCCGGGACTTACAACGGTGGCTACACCTTC. This sequence encodes CASSPGTYNGGYTF.

This chain joins TRBV5-4 and TRBJ2-5; 9 bases are a match to TRBD2. This CDR3 has 17 amino acids. Losses at the gene ends were 9 bases for V and 0 bases for J; bases not matched to a gene: 15. CDR1 is SGHNT, CDR2 YYREEE, per germline (reference sequence). CDR3 nucleotide sequence: TGTGCCACACACAGGGGCCTAACTAGCGGGTACCAAGAGACCCAGTACTTC. Translating it yields CATHRGLTSGYQETQYF.

This clone was observed a handful of times. The chain is built from TRBV18 and TRBJ2-3; D is unclear. Looked up from germline, CDR1 is KGHSH and CDR2 is LQKENI. With 3 bases removed from V and 2 bases from J, the gap between germline ends came to 6 bases. The CDR3 contains 13 residues. DNA of the CDR3: TGTGCCAGCTCACCGCAGTCCACAGATACGCAGTATTTT. This translates into CASSPQSTDTQYF.

Only a few counts were recorded for this clone. The chain joins TRBV19 to TRBJ1-1; 8 positions match TRBD1. Losses at the gene ends were 5 bases for V and 5 bases for J; bases not matched to a gene: 7. Germline CDR1 is LNHDA and CDR2 is SQIVND (reference sequence). CDR3 size: 14 residues. The CDR3 coding sequence is TGTGCCAGTAGTCCCAGACAGGGGTGGACTGAAGCTTTCTTT. Translating it yields CASSPRQGWTEAFF.